The clone carrying this T cell receptor beta chain was recorded many times. The target antigen is unknown. Deletions cut 3 bases from V and 0 bases from J, with 12 bases between. The CDR3 is made up of 15 amino acids. In germline, CDR1 is LNHNV, CDR2 YYDKDF (reference sequence). The iRepertoire nested amplicon-rescue multiplex PCR amplified TCR alpha and beta CDR3s from RNA. Tissue mRNA or PBMC total RNA, 100-400 ng, went into one-step reverse transcription and amplification. Each CDR3 protein is one row after TCRdb ran MiXCR on the multiplex PCR reads. The data hold around 180,000 distinct CDR3 sequences, with around 42% observed a single time. These data belong to a study of glioma-infiltrating T cells. Overall study findings and caveats: Non-neoplastic patients had below-expected tissue-blood divergence, while all gliomas exceeded expectation. Only very few CDR3 sequences appeared in both tissue and blood.

Sequenced sample: glioma tissue, nonneoplastic brain tissue, or PBMCs (not recorded which). This TCR was recovered from a human donor with low-grade glioma or glioblastoma, undergoing nonglioma brain surgery, or in good health (not recorded which). V is TRBV15 and J is TRBJ2-7, with D hard to call. The CDR3 loop reads CATSSGLMPSYEQYF. The CDR3 DNA sequence: TGTGCCACCAGCAGCGGCTTAATGCCCTCCTACGAGCAGTACTTC.